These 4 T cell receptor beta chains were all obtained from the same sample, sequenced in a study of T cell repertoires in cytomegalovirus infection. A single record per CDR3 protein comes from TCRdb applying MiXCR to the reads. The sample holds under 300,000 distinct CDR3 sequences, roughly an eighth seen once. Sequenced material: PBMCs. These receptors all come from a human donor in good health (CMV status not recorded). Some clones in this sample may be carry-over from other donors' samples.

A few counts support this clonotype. The CDR3 sequence: CASSLGTGENEQYF. CDR3 sequence (DNA): TGCGCCAGCAGCTTGGGGACAGGGGAGAACGAGCAGTACTTC. The gene calls are TRBV5-1 and TRBJ2-7; 9 nucleotides match TRBD1. The CDR3 has 14 residues. CDR1 is SGHRS and CDR2 is YFSETQ in the germline V gene. Losses at the gene ends were 0 bases for V and 5 bases for J; bases not matched to a gene: 3.

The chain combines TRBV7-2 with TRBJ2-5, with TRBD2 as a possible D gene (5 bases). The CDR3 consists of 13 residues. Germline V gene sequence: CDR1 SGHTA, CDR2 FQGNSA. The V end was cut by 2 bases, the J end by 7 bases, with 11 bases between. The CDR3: CASSLQDGGTQYF. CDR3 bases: TGTGCCAGCAGCTTACAGGATGGAGGGACCCAGTACTTC.

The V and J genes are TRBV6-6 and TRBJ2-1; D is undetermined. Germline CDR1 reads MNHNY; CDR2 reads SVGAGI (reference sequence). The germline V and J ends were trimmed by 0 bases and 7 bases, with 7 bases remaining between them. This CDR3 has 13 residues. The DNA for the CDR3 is TGTGCCAGCAGTTACTCAGACCTGAATGAGCAGTTCTTC. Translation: CASSYSDLNEQFF.

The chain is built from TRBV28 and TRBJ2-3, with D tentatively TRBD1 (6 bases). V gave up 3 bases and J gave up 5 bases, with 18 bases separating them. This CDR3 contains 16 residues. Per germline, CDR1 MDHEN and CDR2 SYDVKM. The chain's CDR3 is CASSFSTGGRKDTQYF. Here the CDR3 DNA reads TGTGCCAGCAGTTTCTCGACAGGAGGACGAAAAGATACGCAGTATTTT.